Sequencing of this TCR beta chain was carried out in a study of TIL therapy for anti-PD-1-resistant metastatic lung cancer. Study details: Tumors were harvested before any PD-1/PD-L1 blockade. Patients had a median age of about 50 years (range roughly 38-75). Tumors carried a median 1.5 non-synonymous mutations per megabase.

V lost 2 bases and J lost 4, with 15 bases in between. Germline V lookup: CDR1 GTSNPN, CDR2 SVGIG (reference sequence). The CDR3 is 14 amino acids. Specified time point: pre-treatment sample, taken before nivolumab and TIL therapy. The libraries were made with immunoSEQ v3. Libraries were sequenced to about 2 million read pairs (survey) or about 5-6 million (deep). TCRdb keeps only in-frame clones here, not all; method: immunoSEQ multiplex PCR. Here the sample spans about 60,000 clones, around 68% being singletons. This sequence joins TRBV30 and TRBJ2-7; D unresolved. Sequenced here: blood, sampled at baseline. This sequence originates from a person aged 25 to 79 with non-small cell lung cancer. CDR3 in DNA: TGTGCCTGGAGTCCCAGTGTAGTTATTTACGAGCAGTACTTC. It is translated as CAWSPSVVIYEQYF.